The next 28 T cell receptor beta chains were all read from a single sample in a study of T cell responses to AZD1222 COVID-19 vaccine. The data were produced by immunoSEQ multiplex PCR, yet TCRdb's version contains in-frame clones alone and is incomplete. This sample has about 120,000 clones, with more than 75% found just once. Sequencing was performed on peripheral blood, taken on day 0 of AZD1222 vaccination. These receptors were collected from an adult in good health.

This chain links TRBV5-8 with TRBJ1-2; D gene unclear. In germline, CDR1 is SGHTS, CDR2 YDEGEE. Trimming removed 0 bases at V and 1 base at J, with 13 bases between. There are 16 residues in the CDR3. CDR3 DNA: TGTGCCAGCAGCTTGGCCGGGGATTGGTTTAACTATGGCTACACCTTC. It encodes CASSLAGDWFNYGYTF. The full variable domain, completed using reference TRBV5-8 and TRBJ1-2, is EAGVTQSPTHLIKTRGQQATLRCSPISGHTSVYWYQQALGLGLQFLLWYDEGEERNRGNFPPRFSGRQFPNYSSELNVNALELEDSALYLCASSLAGDWFNYGYTFGSGTRLTVV.

The chain has TRBV7-2 and TRBJ1-1, with D tentatively TRBD1 (5 bases). Trimming pared 5 bases from V and 3 bases from J, leaving 19 bases between. The CDR3 has 16 amino acids. Germline CDR1 is SGHTA and CDR2 is FQGNSA. The CDR3 reads CASSLTGGRDDTEAFF. CDR3 coding DNA: TGTGCCAGCAGCCTTACAGGAGGTCGGGATGACACTGAAGCTTTCTTT. Full variable domain (remainder filled in from reference TRBV7-2 and TRBJ1-1): GAGVSQSPSNKVTEKGKDVELRCDPISGHTALYWYRQSLGQGLEFLIYFQGNSAPDKSGLPSDRFSAERTGGSVSTLTIQRTQQEDSAVYLCASSLTGGRDDTEAFFGQGTRLTVV.

This clone occurred a few times. The chain links TRBV10-2 to TRBJ1-2; possibly TRBD1 for D (6 bases). V was shortened by 0 bases and J by 7 bases, with 21 bases between the two germline ends. This CDR3 is 17 amino acids long. Germline V gene lookup returns CDR1 WSHSY and CDR2 SAAADI. CDR3 region: CASSESTYRQARLGYTF. The CDR3 DNA follows: TGCGCCAGCAGTGAGTCGACTTATAGACAGGCCCGGCTTGGCTACACCTTC.

This sequence joins TRBV7-9 and TRBJ2-2, with D tentatively TRBD1 (7 bases). Germline lookup yields CDR1 SEHNR and CDR2 FQNEAQ (reference sequence). V was trimmed by 3 bases and J by 1 base, leaving 12 bases between them. The CDR3 covers 16 residues. CDR3 sequence: CASSLAGGLNTGELFF. For the CDR3, the DNA is TGTGCCAGCAGCTTGGCAGGGGGACTGAACACCGGGGAGCTGTTTTTT.

The J gene is TRBJ2-2, the V gene TRBV5-6; maybe TRBD2 (6 bases). Trimming took off 4 bases at V and 6 bases at J, with 10 bases between the two ends. CDR3 length: 13 residues. The germline V gene has CDR1 SGHDT and CDR2 YYEEEE. This CDR3 reads CASSLAGPGELFF. CDR3 nucleotide sequence: TGTGCCAGCAGCCTTGCGGGGCCCGGGGAGCTGTTTTTT.

The chain employs TRBV19 and TRBJ1-2, with 11 positions matching TRBD1. V was clipped by 4 bases and J by 4 bases; unmatched bases: 2. The length of the CDR3 is 14 residues. CDR1 is LNHDA and CDR2 is SQIVND in the germline V gene (reference sequence). The CDR3 region is CASSTGTGGYGYTF. CDR3 nucleotide sequence: TGTGCCAGTAGTACAGGGACAGGGGGCTATGGCTACACCTTC.

This clone has only a few counts. The rearrangement links TRBV7-9 to TRBJ1-5; no clear D. The CDR3 runs 14 residues. The germline gives CDR1 SEHNR, CDR2 FQNEAQ (reference sequence). Trimming pared 6 bases from V and 2 bases from J, leaving 11 bases between. CDR3: CASSTSAGNQPQHF. The DNA for the CDR3 is TGTGCCAGCAGTACATCTGCGGGCAATCAGCCCCAGCATTTT.

CDR3 in amino acids: CASSPQQGRDTEAFF. In nucleotides, the CDR3 is TGTGCCAGCAGCCCTCAACAGGGTAGGGACACTGAAGCTTTCTTT. V gene TRBV4-2 combines with J gene TRBJ1-1; D may be TRBD1 (6 bases). Trimming left V 4 bases short and J 3 bases short, with 15 bases between. The CDR3 sequence is 15 residues long. Germline V gene sequence: CDR1 LGHNA, CDR2 YNFKEQ.

This clone was counted a few times. Distinct nucleotide sequences in the sample also encode this CDR3. Here the CDR3 DNA reads TGTGCCAGCAGCCACGGGACAACAAGACATGAGCAGTTCTTC. Translating it yields CASSHGTTRHEQFF. The chain couples TRBV3-1 (or the pseudogene TRBV3-2) to TRBJ2-1; D possibly corresponds to TRBD1 (6 bases). V was cut by 3 bases and J by 8 bases, with 14 bases left in between. Germline lookup yields CDR1 LGHDT and CDR2 YNNKEL (reference sequence). CDR3 length equals 14 residues.

The genes are TRBV7-8 and TRBJ2-7; TRBD1 matches at 12 bases. The CDR3 length is 15 residues. With 5 bases clipped from V and 4 bases from J, the junction kept 6 bases outside the gene matches. Germline values: CDR1 SGHVS, CDR2 FQNEAQ. The CDR3 DNA reads TGTGCCAGCAGCGTCGGGACAGGGGGCTCTTACGAGCAGTACTTC. Amino acids: CASSVGTGGSYEQYF.

The rearrangement joins TRBV10-3 to TRBJ2-3; D is uncertain. CDR3 length: 12 amino acids. The germline V gene encodes CDR1 ENHRY and CDR2 SYGVKD. Trimming removed 6 bases at V and 6 bases at J, with 10 bases between. The CDR3 coding sequence is TGTGCCATCAGGGATACCGGGGATACGCAGTATTTT. Translated, it gives CAIRDTGDTQYF.

The rearrangement links TRBV9 to TRBJ2-1; D gene uncertain. The CDR3 has 15 residues. With 2 bases removed from V and 3 bases from J, the gap between germline ends came to 12 bases. Germline V gene lookup returns CDR1 SGDLS and CDR2 YYNGEE. The CDR3, as DNA: TGTGCCAGCAGCGTTGACGCCCCCGTCTACAATGAGCAGTTCTTC. Its protein product is CASSVDAPVYNEQFF.

J is TRBJ2-1 and V is TRBV19, with unresolved D. Looked up from germline, CDR1 is LNHDA and CDR2 is SQIVND (reference sequence). The V end was cut by 1 base, the J end by 8 bases, with 15 bases between. The CDR3 consists of 15 residues. Here the CDR3 DNA reads TGTGCCAGTAGTATAGCCCAGGAAAGTACCCATGAGCAGTTCTTC. It translates to CASSIAQESTHEQFF.

The rearrangement joins TRBV7-8 to TRBJ2-3; 7 bases are shared with TRBD2. V was clipped by 5 bases and J by 0 bases; unmatched bases: 5. Germline V gives CDR1 SGHVS, CDR2 FQNEAQ. This CDR3 has 15 amino acids. The CDR3 DNA follows: TGTGCCAGCAGCCCCAGCGGGACTAGCACAGATACGCAGTATTTT. It yields the protein CASSPSGTSTDTQYF.

This clone showed up just once. This chain joins TRBV7-9 and TRBJ1-5; 7 bases align to TRBD1. This CDR3 is 14 amino acids long. Germline assignment: CDR1 SEHNR and CDR2 FQNEAQ (reference sequence). The V segment lost 4 bases and the J segment 5 bases; nucleotides outside the gene matches: 5. CDR3 DNA: TGTGCCAGCAGCTCGGGACAGAGCGATCAGCCCCAGCATTTT. Protein: CASSSGQSDQPQHF. Supplemented by reference TRBV7-9 and TRBJ1-5, the full variable domain reads DTGVSQNPRHKITKRGQNVTFRCDPISEHNRLYWYRQTLGQGPEFLTYFQNEAQLEKSRLLSDRFSAERPKGSFSTLEIQRTEQGDSAMYLCASSSGQSDQPQHFGDGTRLSIL.

This chain links TRBV6-5 with TRBJ2-1; 7 positions agree with TRBD1. The junction had 12 bases not matched to a gene; V was cut back by 6 bases and J by 7 bases. There are 15 residues in the CDR3. Germline V gene lookup returns CDR1 MNHEY and CDR2 SVGAGI. The DNA for the CDR3 is TGTGCCAGCAGCGGGACCGGGGACAGTAAGAATGAGCAGTTCTTC. Protein sequence: CASSGTGDSKNEQFF.

The rearrangement uses TRBV6-2 or TRBV6-3 and TRBJ1-2, with D possibly matching TRBD1 (5 bases). CDR3 length: 17 residues. Trimming shortened V by 2 bases and J by 0 bases, and 16 bases separated the two germline ends. CDR1 MNHEY and CDR2 SVGEGT come from the germline V gene. CDR3 sequence (DNA): TGTGCCAGCAGTTACCCTTCCGGGGGGGTGACTAACTATGGCTACACCTTC. Amino acid sequence: CASSYPSGGVTNYGYTF.

The V and J genes are TRBV28 and TRBJ2-2; D call uncertain. With 1 base removed from V and 1 base from J, the gap between germline ends came to 4 bases. Germline CDR1 MDHEN, CDR2 SYDVKM. This CDR3 region has 14 residues. The CDR3 sequence is CASSLFQNTGELFF. Written as DNA, the CDR3 is TGTGCCAGCAGTTTATTCCAGAACACCGGGGAGCTGTTTTTT.

This rearrangement joins TRBV6-5 to TRBJ2-1; TRBD1 might be the D (6 bases). V gave up 7 bases and J gave up 3 bases, with 16 bases separating them. The CDR3 has 15 amino acids. Per the germline V gene, CDR1 is MNHEY and CDR2 is SVGAGI. CDR3 loop: CASNKQGMYYNEQFF. CDR3 bases: TGTGCCAGCAATAAACAGGGAATGTACTACAATGAGCAGTTCTTC.

This clone was observed a few times. The V call is TRBV3-1 (or the pseudogene TRBV3-2), the J call TRBJ2-2; D unclear. There are 15 residues in the CDR3. Trimming removed 1 base from V and 4 bases from J, with 10 bases in between. The germline CDR1 and CDR2 sequences are LGHDT and YNNKEL (reference sequence). CDR3 sequence (DNA): TGTGCCAGCAGCCAAGTAATGCAATCCACCGGGGAGCTGTTTTTT. This translates into CASSQVMQSTGELFF.

This chain joins TRBV5-6 and TRBJ1-2, with TRBD1 matching 8 bases. V was pared by 2 bases and J by 7 bases, with 10 bases of the junction left unmatched. Germline V CDR1 and CDR2: SGHDT, YYEEEE. This CDR3 is built from 15 residues. CDR3 nucleotides: TGTGCCAGCAGCTTACAGGGGGTTGGATTTCGTGGCTACACCTTC. Translation gives CASSLQGVGFRGYTF.

V is TRBV19 and J is TRBJ1-4; 8 bases fit TRBD1. Germline V gene sequence: CDR1 LNHDA, CDR2 SQIVND (reference sequence). The CDR3 totals 17 residues. V was clipped by 7 bases and J by 0 bases; unmatched bases: 10. Here the CDR3 DNA reads TGTGCCAGTACCCCTTGGACAGGGAGATCAACTAATGAAAAACTGTTTTTT. This codes for CASTPWTGRSTNEKLFF.

The CDR3 DNA reads TGTGCCACCAGCACCTTCGCGGGACTAGCGGGGTCGAGCTCCTACAATGAGCAGTTCTTC. This sequence encodes CATSTFAGLAGSSSYNEQFF. The chain combines TRBV15 with TRBJ2-1, with 13 bases matching TRBD2. Germline V gives CDR1 LNHNV, CDR2 YYDKDF (reference sequence). J gave up 0 bases and V 4 bases, and 12 bases lay outside the gene matches. This CDR3 comprises 20 residues.

The genes are TRBV5-6 and TRBJ2-7; maybe TRBD2 (6 bases). Germline loops: CDR1 SGHDT, CDR2 YYEEEE. The length of the CDR3 is 12 residues. Trimming removed 4 bases from V and 6 bases from J, with 11 bases in between. CDR3 loop: CASSAGPAEQYF. The CDR3 DNA is TGTGCCAGCAGCGCGGGGCCGGCCGAGCAGTACTTC.

The V call is TRBV6-5, the J call TRBJ1-2; D may be TRBD1 (5 bases). The CDR3 is made up of 13 amino acids. Between the trimmed V and J ends, which lost 0 bases and 12 bases, there was a span of 14 bases. Germline CDR1 and CDR2: MNHEY and SVGAGI. The CDR3 loop is CASSYSPGPKDTF. CDR3 sequence (DNA): TGTGCCAGCAGTTACTCGCCGGGACCTAAGGACACCTTC.

The V gene is TRBV29-1, the J gene TRBJ2-1; unclear D gene. The CDR3 covers 13 residues. Germline V gene lookup returns CDR1 SQVTM and CDR2 ANQGSEA. The V end was cut by 3 bases, the J end by 8 bases, with 14 bases between. Here the CDR3 reads CSVEPFNAHEQFF. DNA for the CDR3: TGCAGCGTTGAGCCCTTTAATGCACATGAGCAGTTCTTC.

The V gene is TRBV18, the J gene TRBJ1-2; the D gene is possibly TRBD1 (5 bases). The CDR3 is 14 amino acids. Germline lookup yields CDR1 KGHSH and CDR2 LQKENI. With 5 bases removed from V and 5 bases from J, the gap between germline ends came to 15 bases. CDR3 region: CASSTGGILYGYTF. The DNA of the CDR3 is TGTGCCAGCTCAACAGGAGGGATTCTTTATGGCTACACCTTC.

This clone was counted between two and nine times. The V call is TRBV29-1, the J call TRBJ1-1; D is unresolved. V was shortened by 8 bases and J by 8 bases, with 15 bases between the two germline ends. The germline V gene has CDR1 SQVTM and CDR2 ANQGSEA. The CDR3 has 11 amino acids. CDR3 bases: TGCAGCTCTTCGTCGTGGGCAGAAGCTTTCTTT. It translates to CSSSSWAEAFF.